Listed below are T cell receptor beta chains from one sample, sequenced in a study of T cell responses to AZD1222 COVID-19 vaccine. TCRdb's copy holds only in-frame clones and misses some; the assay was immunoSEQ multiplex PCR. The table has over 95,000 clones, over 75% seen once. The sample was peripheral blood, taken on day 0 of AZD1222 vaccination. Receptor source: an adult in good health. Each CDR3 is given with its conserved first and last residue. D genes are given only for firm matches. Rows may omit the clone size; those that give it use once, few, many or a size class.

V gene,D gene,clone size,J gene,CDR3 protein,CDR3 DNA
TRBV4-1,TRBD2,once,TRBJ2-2,CASSMREDLAGELFF,TGCGCCAGCAGCATGCGGGAGGATTTAGCCGGGGAGCTGTTTTTT
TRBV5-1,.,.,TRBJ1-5,CASSLGPMEGNQPQHF,TGCGCCAGCAGCTTGGGACCTATGGAGGGCAATCAGCCCCAGCATTTT
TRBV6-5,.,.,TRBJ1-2,CASSPLYGYTF,TGTGCCAGCAGCCCCTTATATGGCTACACCTTC
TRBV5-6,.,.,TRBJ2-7,CASSINRYEQYF,TGTGCCAGCAGTATTAACAGATACGAGCAGTACTTC
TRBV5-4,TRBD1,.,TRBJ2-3,CASSSGQQFTDTQYF,TGTGCCAGCAGCTCGGGACAGCAATTCACAGATACGCAGTATTTT
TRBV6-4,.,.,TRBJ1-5,CARPHQPQHF,TGTGCCAGGCCTCATCAGCCCCAGCATTTT
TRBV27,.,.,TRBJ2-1,CASSLKGVGNEQFF,TGTGCCAGCAGCTTAAAGGGTGTGGGTAATGAGCAGTTCTTC
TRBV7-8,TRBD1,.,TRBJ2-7,CASSPGGSSYEQYF,TGTGCCAGCAGCCCAGGGGGTAGCTCCTACGAGCAGTACTTC
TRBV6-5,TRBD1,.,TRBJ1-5,CASSWNRGGNQPQHF,TGTGCCAGCAGCTGGAACAGGGGTGGCAATCAGCCCCAGCATTTT
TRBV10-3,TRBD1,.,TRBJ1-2,CAINGRDRGRDGYTF,TGTGCCATCAACGGGCGGGACAGGGGTCGAGATGGCTACACCTTC
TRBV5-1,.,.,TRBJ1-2,CASSEDYGYTF,TGCGCCAGCAGCGAAGACTATGGCTACACCTTC
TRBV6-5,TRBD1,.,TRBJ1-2,CASKGASGYTF,TGTGCCAGCAAGGGGGCGAGCGGCTACACCTTC
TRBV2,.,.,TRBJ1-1,CASSWEGRSIGFF,TGTGCCAGCAGTTGGGAGGGCCGGAGTATAGGTTTCTTT
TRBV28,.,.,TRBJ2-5,CASSKATGGWETQYF,TGTGCCAGCAGTAAAGCGACAGGCGGGTGGGAGACCCAGTACTTC
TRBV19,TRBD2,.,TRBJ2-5,CASSHTGTSGTHYETQYF,TGTGCCAGTAGCCATACCGGGACTAGCGGGACCCACTACGAGACCCAGTACTTC
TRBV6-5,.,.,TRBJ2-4,CASTYSWDKNIQYF,TGTGCCAGCACCTACTCCTGGGACAAAAACATTCAGTACTTC
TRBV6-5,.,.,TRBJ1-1,CATPLDRNTEAFF,TGTGCCACCCCATTGGACAGGAACACTGAAGCTTTCTTT
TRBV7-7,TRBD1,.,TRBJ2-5,CASSLAGQGTETQYF,TGTGCTAGCAGCTTAGCGGGACAGGGGACGGAGACCCAGTACTTC
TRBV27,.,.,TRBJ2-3,CASSERRDTQYF,TGTGCCAGCAGTGAAAGGAGAGATACGCAGTATTTT
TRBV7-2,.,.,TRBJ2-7,CASSLGGSALLEQYF,TGTGCCAGCAGCTTAGGTGGTAGCGCCCTTTTGGAGCAGTACTTC
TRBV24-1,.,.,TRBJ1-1,CATRPLYGTEAFF,TGTGCCACCCGACCGCTTTATGGGACTGAAGCTTTCTTT
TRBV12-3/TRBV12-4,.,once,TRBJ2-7,CASSYSLEQYF,TGTGCCAGCAGTTATAGTTTGGAGCAGTACTTC
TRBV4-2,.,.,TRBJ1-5,CASSQDQQGLSNQPQHF,TGTGCCAGCAGCCAAGATCAGCAGGGACTCAGCAATCAGCCCCAGCATTTT
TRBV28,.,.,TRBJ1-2,CASSLPRDIGYTF,TGTGCCAGCAGCCTTCCTCGAGATATTGGCTACACCTTC
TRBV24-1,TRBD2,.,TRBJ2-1,CATSDFMSGSSYNEQFF,TGTGCCACCAGTGATTTTATGAGCGGGAGCTCCTACAATGAGCAGTTCTTC
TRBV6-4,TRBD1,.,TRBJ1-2,CASSPDRDYGYTF,TGTGCCAGCAGCCCGGACAGGGACTATGGCTACACCTTC
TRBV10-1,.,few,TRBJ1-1,CASSDRNTEAFF,TGCGCCAGCAGTGACAGGAACACTGAAGCTTTCTTT
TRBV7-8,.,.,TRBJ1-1,CASSGISGVTEAFF,TGTGCCAGCAGCGGGATTTCAGGGGTCACTGAAGCTTTCTTT
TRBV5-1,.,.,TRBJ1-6,CASSPSRGVGSPLHF,TGCGCCAGCAGCCCCTCACGAGGGGTAGGTTCACCCCTCCACTTT
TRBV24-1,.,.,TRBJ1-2,CATSERDSYGYTF,TGTGCCACCAGTGAGCGGGATAGCTATGGCTACACCTTC
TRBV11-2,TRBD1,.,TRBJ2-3,CASSLVLQGASDTQYF,TGTGCCAGCAGCTTAGTTCTACAGGGGGCATCAGATACGCAGTATTTT